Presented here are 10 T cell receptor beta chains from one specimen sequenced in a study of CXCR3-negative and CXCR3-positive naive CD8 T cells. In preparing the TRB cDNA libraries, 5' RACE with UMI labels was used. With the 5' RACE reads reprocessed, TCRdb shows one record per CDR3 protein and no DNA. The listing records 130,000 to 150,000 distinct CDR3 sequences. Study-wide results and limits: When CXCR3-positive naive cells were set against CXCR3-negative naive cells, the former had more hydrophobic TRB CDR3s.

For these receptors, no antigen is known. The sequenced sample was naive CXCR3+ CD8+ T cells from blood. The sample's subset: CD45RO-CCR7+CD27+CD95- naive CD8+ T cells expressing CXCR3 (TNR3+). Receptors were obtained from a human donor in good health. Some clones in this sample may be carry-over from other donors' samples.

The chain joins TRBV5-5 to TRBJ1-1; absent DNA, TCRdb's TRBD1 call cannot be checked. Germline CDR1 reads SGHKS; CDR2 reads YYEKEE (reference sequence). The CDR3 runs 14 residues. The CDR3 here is CASSQWGVETEAFF.

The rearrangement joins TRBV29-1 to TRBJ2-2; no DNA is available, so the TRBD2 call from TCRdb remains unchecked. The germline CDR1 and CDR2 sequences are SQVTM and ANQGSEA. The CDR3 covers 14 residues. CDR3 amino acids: CSVVLAGENGELFF.

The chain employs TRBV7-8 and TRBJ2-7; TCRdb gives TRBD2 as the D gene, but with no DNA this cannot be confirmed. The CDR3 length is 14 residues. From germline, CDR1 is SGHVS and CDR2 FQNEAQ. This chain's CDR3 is CASSLSRGAYEQYF. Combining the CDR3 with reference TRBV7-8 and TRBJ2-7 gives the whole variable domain GAGVSQSPRYKVAKRGQDVALRCDPISGHVSLFWYQQALGQGPEFLTYFQNEAQLDKSGLPSDRFFAERPEGSVSTLKIQRTQQEDSAVYLCASSLSRGAYEQYFGPGTRLTVT.

The CDR3 region is CASSLPGTDEETQYF. The V call is TRBV7-9, the J call TRBJ2-5; no DNA is available, so the TRBD1 call from TCRdb remains unchecked. CDR1 SEHNR and CDR2 FQNEAQ come from the germline V gene (reference sequence). The CDR3 consists of 15 residues.

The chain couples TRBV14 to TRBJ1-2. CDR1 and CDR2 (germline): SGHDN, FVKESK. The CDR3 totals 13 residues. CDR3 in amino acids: CASSPANGYGYTF.

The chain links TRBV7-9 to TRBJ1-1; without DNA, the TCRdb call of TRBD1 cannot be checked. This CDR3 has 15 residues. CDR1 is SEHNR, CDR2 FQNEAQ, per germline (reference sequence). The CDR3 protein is CASSSRDIVSTEAFF.

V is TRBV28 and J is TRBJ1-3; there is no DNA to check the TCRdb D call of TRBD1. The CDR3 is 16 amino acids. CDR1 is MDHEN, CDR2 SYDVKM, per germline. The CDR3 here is CASSFHRESPGNTIYF.

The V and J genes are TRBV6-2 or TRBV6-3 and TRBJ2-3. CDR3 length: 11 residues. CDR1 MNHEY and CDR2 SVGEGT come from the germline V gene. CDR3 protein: CASSWTDTQYF.

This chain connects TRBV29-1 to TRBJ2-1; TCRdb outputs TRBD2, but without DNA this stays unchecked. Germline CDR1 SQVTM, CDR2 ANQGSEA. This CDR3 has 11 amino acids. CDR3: CSVPGASKQFF.

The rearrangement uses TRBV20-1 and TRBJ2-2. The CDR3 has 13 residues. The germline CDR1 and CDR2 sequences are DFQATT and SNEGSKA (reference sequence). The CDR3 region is CSARVRNTGELFF.